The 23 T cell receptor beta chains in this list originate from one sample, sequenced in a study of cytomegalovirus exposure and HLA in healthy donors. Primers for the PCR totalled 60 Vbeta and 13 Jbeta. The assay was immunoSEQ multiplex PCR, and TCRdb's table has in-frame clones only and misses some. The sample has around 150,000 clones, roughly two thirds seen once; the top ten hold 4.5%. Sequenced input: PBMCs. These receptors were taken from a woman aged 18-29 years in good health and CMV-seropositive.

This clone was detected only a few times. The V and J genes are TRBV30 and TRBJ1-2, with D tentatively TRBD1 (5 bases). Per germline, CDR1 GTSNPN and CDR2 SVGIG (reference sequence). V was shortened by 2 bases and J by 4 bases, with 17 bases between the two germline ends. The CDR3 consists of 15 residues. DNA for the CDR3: TGTGCCTGGAGTTCCGCGACAGCAAGTAGCTATGGCTACACCTTC. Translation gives CAWSSATASSYGYTF.

The DNA for the CDR3 is TGTGCCAGCAGCCAAGTCTCTTTTCCGAAGGGGGCCTACGAGCAGTACTTC. It yields the protein CASSQVSFPKGAYEQYF. The gene calls are TRBV4-2 and TRBJ2-7; D possibly corresponds to TRBD1 (6 bases). Germline-derived CDR1 and CDR2 are LGHNA and YNFKEQ. Trimming shortened V by 1 base and J by 2 bases, and 18 bases separated the two germline ends. The CDR3 length is 17 residues.

The CDR3 region has the DNA TGTGCCAGCAGTCCGAGAGGGATGAACACTGAAGCTTTCTTT. As protein: CASSPRGMNTEAFF. This sequence joins TRBV27 and TRBJ1-1; D is unresolved. The germline CDR1 and CDR2 sequences are MNHEY and SMNVEV (reference sequence). The CDR3 runs 14 residues. V was cut by 5 bases and J by 0 bases, with 10 bases left in between.

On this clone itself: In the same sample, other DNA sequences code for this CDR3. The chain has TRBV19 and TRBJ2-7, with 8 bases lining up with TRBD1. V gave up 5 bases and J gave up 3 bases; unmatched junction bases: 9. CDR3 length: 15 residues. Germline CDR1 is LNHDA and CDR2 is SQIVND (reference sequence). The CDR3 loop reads CASSPGTGGHYEQYF. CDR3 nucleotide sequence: TGTGCCAGTAGTCCTGGGACAGGAGGGCACTACGAGCAGTACTTC.

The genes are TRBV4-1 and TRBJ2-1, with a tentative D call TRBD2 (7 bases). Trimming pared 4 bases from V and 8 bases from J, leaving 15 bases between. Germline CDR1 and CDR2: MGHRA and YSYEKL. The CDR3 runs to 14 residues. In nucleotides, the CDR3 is TGCGCCAGCAGCCGAGATGGGGAGGGGGATGAGCAGTTCTTC. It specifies CASSRDGEGDEQFF.

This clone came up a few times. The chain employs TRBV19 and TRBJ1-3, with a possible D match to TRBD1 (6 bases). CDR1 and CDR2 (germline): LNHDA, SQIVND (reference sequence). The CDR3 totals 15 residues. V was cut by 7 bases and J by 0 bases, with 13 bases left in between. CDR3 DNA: TGTGCCAGTACAGAACAGGGACACTCTGGAAACACCATATATTTT. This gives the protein CASTEQGHSGNTIYF.

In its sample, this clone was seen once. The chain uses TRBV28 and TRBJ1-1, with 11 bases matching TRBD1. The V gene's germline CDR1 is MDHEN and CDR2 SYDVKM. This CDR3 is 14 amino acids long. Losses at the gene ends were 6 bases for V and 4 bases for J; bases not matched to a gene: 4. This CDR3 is CASSPDRGPTEAFF. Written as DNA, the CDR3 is TGTGCCAGCAGCCCGGACAGGGGGCCCACTGAAGCTTTCTTT.

CDR3 in amino acids: CASSGTGPRVEAFF. The CDR3 coding sequence is TGTGCCAGCAGCGGGACAGGGCCGAGGGTTGAAGCTTTCTTT. The chain links TRBV2 to TRBJ1-1; 9 positions agree with TRBD1. Germline CDR1 and CDR2: SNHLY and FYNNEI. With 6 bases clipped from V and 7 bases from J, the junction kept 9 bases outside the gene matches. This CDR3 comprises 14 residues.

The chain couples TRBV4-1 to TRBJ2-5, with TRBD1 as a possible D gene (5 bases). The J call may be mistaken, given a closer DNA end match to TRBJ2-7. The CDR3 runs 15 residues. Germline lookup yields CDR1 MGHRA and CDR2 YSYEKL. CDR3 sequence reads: CASSQDPSTVYEQYF. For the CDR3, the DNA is TGCGCCAGCAGCCAAGATCCCTCGACAGTGTACGAGCAGTACTTC.

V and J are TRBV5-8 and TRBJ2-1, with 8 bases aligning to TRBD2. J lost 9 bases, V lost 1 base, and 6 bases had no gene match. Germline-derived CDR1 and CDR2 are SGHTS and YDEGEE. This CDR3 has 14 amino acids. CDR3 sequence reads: CASSLFSGVAEQFF. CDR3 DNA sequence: TGTGCCAGCAGCTTGTTTAGCGGGGTAGCTGAGCAGTTCTTC.

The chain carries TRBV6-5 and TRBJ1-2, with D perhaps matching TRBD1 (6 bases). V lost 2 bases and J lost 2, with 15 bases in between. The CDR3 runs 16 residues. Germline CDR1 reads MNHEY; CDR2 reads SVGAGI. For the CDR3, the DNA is TGTGCCAGCAGTTACCGGATTTTGGGGGCGAACTATGGCTACACCTTC. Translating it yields CASSYRILGANYGYTF.

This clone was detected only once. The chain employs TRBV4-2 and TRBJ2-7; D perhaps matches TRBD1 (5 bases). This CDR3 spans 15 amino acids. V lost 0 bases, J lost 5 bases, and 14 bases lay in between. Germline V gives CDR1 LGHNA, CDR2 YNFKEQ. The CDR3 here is CASSQEGGRGDEQYF. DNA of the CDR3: TGTGCCAGCAGCCAAGAAGGCGGTAGGGGTGACGAGCAGTACTTC.

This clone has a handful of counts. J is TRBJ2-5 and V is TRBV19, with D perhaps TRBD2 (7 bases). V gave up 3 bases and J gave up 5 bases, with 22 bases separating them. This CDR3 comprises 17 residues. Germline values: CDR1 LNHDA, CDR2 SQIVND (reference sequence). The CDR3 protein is CASSIDGRGIGRETQYF. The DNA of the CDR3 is TGTGCCAGTAGTATCGATGGCAGGGGTATCGGGAGGGAGACCCAGTACTTC.

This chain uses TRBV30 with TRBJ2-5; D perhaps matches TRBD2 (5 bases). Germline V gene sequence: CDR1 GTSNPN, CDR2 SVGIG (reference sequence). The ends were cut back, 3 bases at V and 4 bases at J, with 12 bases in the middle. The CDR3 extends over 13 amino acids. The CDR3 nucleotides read TGTGCCTGGAGCCTAGCTTTCAGAGAGACCCAGTACTTC. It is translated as CAWSLAFRETQYF.

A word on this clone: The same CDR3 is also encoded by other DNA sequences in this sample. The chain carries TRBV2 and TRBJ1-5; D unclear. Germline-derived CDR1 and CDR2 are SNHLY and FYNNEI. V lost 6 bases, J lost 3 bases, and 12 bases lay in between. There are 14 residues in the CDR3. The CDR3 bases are TGTGCCAGCAGCTTTGTGGGAGTCAATCAGCCCCAGCATTTT. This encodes CASSFVGVNQPQHF.

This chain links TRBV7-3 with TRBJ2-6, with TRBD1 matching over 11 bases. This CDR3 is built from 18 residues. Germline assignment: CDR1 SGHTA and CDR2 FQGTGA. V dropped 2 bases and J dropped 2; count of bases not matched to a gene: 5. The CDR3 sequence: CASSLPRDRGTGANVLTF. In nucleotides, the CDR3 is TGTGCCAGCAGCTTACCCCGGGACAGGGGGACTGGGGCCAACGTCCTGACTTTC.

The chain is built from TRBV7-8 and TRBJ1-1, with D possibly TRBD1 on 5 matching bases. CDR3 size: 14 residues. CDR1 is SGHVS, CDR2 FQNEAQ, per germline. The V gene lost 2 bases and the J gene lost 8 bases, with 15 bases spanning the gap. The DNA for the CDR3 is TGTGCCAGCAGCTTAAAACCGGGAGGGGAAGAAGCTTTCTTT. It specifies CASSLKPGGEEAFF.

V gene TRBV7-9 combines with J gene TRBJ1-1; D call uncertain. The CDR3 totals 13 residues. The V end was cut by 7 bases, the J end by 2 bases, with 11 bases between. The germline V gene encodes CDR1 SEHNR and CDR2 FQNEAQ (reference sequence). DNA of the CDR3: TGTGCCAGCATCTTTTCACAAAACACTGAAGCTTTCTTT. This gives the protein CASIFSQNTEAFF. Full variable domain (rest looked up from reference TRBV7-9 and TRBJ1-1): DTGVSQNPRHKITKRGQNVTFRCDPISEHNRLYWYRQTLGQGPEFLTYFQNEAQLEKSRLLSDRFSAERPKGSFSTLEIQRTEQGDSAMYLCASIFSQNTEAFFGQGTRLTVV.

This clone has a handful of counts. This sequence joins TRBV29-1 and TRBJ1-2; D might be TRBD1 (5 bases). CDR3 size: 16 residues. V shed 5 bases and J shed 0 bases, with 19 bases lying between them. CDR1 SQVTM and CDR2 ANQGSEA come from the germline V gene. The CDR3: CSVISGRALSNYGYTF. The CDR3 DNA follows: TGCAGCGTTATATCAGGCAGGGCGCTATCTAACTATGGCTACACCTTC.

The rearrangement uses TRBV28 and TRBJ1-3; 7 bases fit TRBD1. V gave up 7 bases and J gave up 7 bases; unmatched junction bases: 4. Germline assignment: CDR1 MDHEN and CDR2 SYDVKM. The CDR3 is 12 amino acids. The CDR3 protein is CASKQGKNTIYF. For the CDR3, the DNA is TGTGCCAGCAAACAGGGGAAGAACACCATATATTTT.

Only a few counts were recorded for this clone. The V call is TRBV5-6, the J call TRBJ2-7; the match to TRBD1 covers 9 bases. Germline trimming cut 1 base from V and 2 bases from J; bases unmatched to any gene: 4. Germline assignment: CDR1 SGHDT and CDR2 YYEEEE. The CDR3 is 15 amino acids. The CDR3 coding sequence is TGTGCCAGCAGCTTGCGACAGGGGGGAGCCTACGAGCAGTACTTC. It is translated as CASSLRQGGAYEQYF.

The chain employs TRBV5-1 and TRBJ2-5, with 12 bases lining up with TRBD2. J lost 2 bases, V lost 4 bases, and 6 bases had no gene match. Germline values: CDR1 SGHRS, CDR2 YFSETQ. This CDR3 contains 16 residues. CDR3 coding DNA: TGCGCCAGCAGCACGACTAGCGGGGGCCGGCAAGAGACCCAGTACTTC. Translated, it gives CASSTTSGGRQETQYF.

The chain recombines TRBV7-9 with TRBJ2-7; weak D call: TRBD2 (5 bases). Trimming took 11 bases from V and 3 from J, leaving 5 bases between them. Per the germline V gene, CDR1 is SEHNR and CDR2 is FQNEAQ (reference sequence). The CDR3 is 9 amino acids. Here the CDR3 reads CADYYEQYF. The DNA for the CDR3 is TGTGCCGACTACTACGAGCAGTACTTC.